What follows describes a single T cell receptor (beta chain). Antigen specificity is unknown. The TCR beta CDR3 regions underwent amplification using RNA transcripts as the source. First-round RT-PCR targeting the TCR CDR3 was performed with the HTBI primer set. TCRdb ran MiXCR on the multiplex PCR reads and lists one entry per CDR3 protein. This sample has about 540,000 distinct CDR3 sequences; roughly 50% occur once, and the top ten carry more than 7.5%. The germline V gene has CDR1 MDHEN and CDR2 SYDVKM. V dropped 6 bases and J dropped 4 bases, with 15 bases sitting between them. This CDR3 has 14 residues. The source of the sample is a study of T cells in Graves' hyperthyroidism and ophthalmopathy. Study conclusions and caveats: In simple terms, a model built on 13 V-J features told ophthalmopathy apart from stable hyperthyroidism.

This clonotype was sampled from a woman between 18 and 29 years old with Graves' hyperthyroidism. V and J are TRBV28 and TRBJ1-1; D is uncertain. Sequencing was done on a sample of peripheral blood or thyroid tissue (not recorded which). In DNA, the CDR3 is TGTGCCAGCAGCCTCCGGGTGGTGGGCACTGAAGCTTTCTTT. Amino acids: CASSLRVVGTEAFF.